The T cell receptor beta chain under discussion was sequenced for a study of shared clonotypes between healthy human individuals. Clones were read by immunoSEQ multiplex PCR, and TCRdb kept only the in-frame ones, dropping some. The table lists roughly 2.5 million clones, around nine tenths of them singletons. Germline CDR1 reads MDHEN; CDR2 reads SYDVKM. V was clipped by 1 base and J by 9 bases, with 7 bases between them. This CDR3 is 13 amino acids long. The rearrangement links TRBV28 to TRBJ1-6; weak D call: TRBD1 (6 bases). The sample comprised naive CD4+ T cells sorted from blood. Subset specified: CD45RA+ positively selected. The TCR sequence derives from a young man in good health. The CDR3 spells CASSLSGASPLHF. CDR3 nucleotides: TGTGCCAGCAGTTTATCGGGGGCTTCACCCCTCCACTTT.